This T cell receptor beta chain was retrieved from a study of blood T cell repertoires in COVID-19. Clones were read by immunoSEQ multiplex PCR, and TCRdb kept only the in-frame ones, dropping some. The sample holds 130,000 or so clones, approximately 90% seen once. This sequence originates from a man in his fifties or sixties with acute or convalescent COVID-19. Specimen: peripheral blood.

The CDR3 loop is CASSQEVRGKYTDTQYF. The CDR3 DNA is TGCGCCAGCAGCCAAGAGGTACGCGGGAAATACACAGATACGCAGTATTTT. The chain employs TRBV4-1 and TRBJ2-3, with D tentatively TRBD2 (6 bases). The germline gives CDR1 MGHRA, CDR2 YSYEKL. The V end was cut by 0 bases, the J end by 2 bases, with 15 bases between. The CDR3 has 17 amino acids.